In its sample, the clone carrying this T cell receptor beta chain was seen many times. Its cognate antigen is unknown. Trimming took off 3 bases at V and 4 bases at J, with 18 bases between the two ends. The CDR3 totals 15 residues. Germline loops: CDR1 DFQATT, CDR2 SNEGSKA (reference sequence). These data are taken from a study of neurological immune-mediated disorders. Overall study context: Multiple sclerosis patients numbering around 34 comprised some 30 relapsing-remitting and 3 secondary progressive patients.

PBMCs stored at -80 C, numbering 2 million, were the origin of the unsorted libraries. Study results and limitations: No expanded-clone CDR3 amino acid sequence recurred across subjects, suggesting private TCR-beta repertoires.

TCRdb redid the calling of the 5' RACE reads with MiXCR, one entry per CDR3 protein. The data show tens of thousands of distinct CDR3 sequences, roughly 3.3% seen once. The receptor was isolated from a woman aged 50 to 60 with multiple sclerosis. This sequence joins TRBV20-1 and TRBJ2-5; D might be TRBD2 (6 bases). The sample consisted of PBMCs. The CDR3 DNA follows: TGCAGTGCTAGTAGTCGGCCTAGCGCAATAGAGACCCAGTACTTC. It codes for CSASSRPSAIETQYF.